This TCR beta chain was identified in a study of cytomegalovirus exposure and HLA in healthy donors. Broader study findings: One variant, a missense change in DCLRE1C, was linked in a later analysis to TCR beta V- and J-gene trimming. The records held CMV serostatus as the only immune exposure information.

PCR employed 60 Vbeta and 13 Jbeta primers. The assay was immunoSEQ multiplex PCR, and TCRdb's table has in-frame clones only and misses some. Here the sample table reports 35,000 to 50,000 clones. As for this clone: Its antigen is unknown.

Per germline, CDR1 SGHTA and CDR2 FQGTGA. The V segment lost 3 bases and the J segment 8 bases; nucleotides outside the gene matches: 5. The CDR3 covers 14 residues. Every donor was a healthy person donating bone marrow. Donors sampled were nominally healthy, though unrecorded immune exposures were likely. The sequence was collected from a male donor in good health and CMV-seronegative. The sample comprised PBMCs. V usage is TRBV7-3 and J usage is TRBJ2-1, with 9 bases that match TRBD2. This CDR3 is CASSLGRTSDEQFF. The DNA of the CDR3 is TGTGCCAGCAGCTTGGGGAGGACTAGCGATGAGCAGTTCTTC.